This entry lists 8 T cell receptor beta chains sequenced from one sample in a study of T cells after yellow fever vaccination. TCRdb called the 5' RACE reads again in MiXCR, with one record for every CDR3 protein. There are roughly 320,000 distinct CDR3 sequences in the sample; approximately 12% occur only once, and about 3% lies in the top ten. The input for sequencing was CD4+ T cells sorted from PBMCs, taken 45 days after the yellow fever booster vaccination. The receptors here all came from a man aged 18 to 30 who received the YFV17D yellow fever vaccine.

The chain couples TRBV7-2 to TRBJ1-6; D possibly corresponds to TRBD1 (5 bases). The germline V and J ends were trimmed by 5 bases and 7 bases, with 15 bases remaining between them. Per the germline V gene, CDR1 is SGHTA and CDR2 is FQGNSA. The CDR3 consists of 15 residues. This chain's CDR3 is CASSIQGGGNSPLHF. The CDR3 DNA is TGTGCCAGCAGCATCCAGGGCGGCGGGAATTCACCCCTCCACTTT.

This clonotype was counted between two and nine times. J is TRBJ1-4 and V is TRBV5-1; D call uncertain. Germline CDR1 SGHRS, CDR2 YFSETQ. Trimming removed 7 bases from V and 8 bases from J, with 9 bases in between. The CDR3 has 11 residues. The CDR3 nucleotides are TGCGCCAGCGTGTGTCCAGAAAAACTGTTTTTT. It translates to CASVCPEKLFF. The whole variable domain, remainder taken from reference TRBV5-1 and TRBJ1-4, is KAGVTQTPRYLIKTRGQQVTLSCSPISGHRSVSWYQQTPGQGLQFLFEYFSETQRNKGNFPGRFSGRQFSNSRSEMNVSTLELGDSALYLCASVCPEKLFFGSGTQLSVL.

Only a few counts were recorded for this clonotype. The rearrangement joins TRBV7-2 to TRBJ2-1; no clear D. Trimming pared 4 bases from V and 10 bases from J, leaving 17 bases between. The CDR3 spans 14 residues. Germline CDR1 is SGHTA and CDR2 is FQGNSA. CDR3 residues: CASSSSGAVPEQFF. CDR3 sequence (DNA): TGTGCCAGCAGCTCTTCGGGCGCGGTACCGGAGCAGTTCTTC.

The rearrangement links TRBV9 to TRBJ1-4, with D possibly TRBD1 on 5 matching bases. This CDR3 contains 15 residues. Trimming pared 3 bases from V and 8 bases from J, leaving 17 bases between. CDR1 SGDLS and CDR2 YYNGEE come from the germline V gene. The DNA for the CDR3 is TGTGCCAGCAGCGGGGAACAGGTTCTGGGGGAAAAACTGTTTTTT. Amino acids: CASSGEQVLGEKLFF.

The genes are TRBV6-1 and TRBJ2-7, with D unresolved. The V gene lost 6 bases and the J gene lost 0 bases, with 6 bases spanning the gap. The length of the CDR3 is 12 residues. Germline V gene lookup returns CDR1 MNHNS and CDR2 SASEGT. The CDR3 here is CASSLLSYEQYF. CDR3 DNA: TGTGCCAGCAGCCTACTCTCCTACGAGCAGTACTTC.

This chain joins TRBV30 and TRBJ2-2, with TRBD2 identical over 7 bases. The length of the CDR3 is 14 residues. CDR1 and CDR2 from the germline V gene are GTSNPN and SVGIG (reference sequence). The J segment lost 6 bases and the V segment lost 3 bases, leaving 7 bases of the junction unmatched. CDR3 residues: CAWRPGLLSGELFF. The CDR3 bases are TGTGCCTGGAGACCGGGACTATTATCCGGGGAGCTGTTTTTT.

This clonotype showed up many times. The chain links TRBV7-2 to TRBJ2-7, with D hard to call. The CDR3 covers 13 residues. The germline V gene has CDR1 SGHTA and CDR2 FQGNSA. V lost 5 bases and J 7 bases, leaving 15 bases between the germline ends. The CDR3 nucleotides read TGTGCCAGCAGCCAAACCGGGTCTTTAGAGCAGTACTTC. Translating it yields CASSQTGSLEQYF. The whole variable domain, filled in from reference TRBV7-2 and TRBJ2-7, reads GAGVSQSPSNKVTEKGKDVELRCDPISGHTALYWYRQSLGQGLEFLIYFQGNSAPDKSGLPSDRFSAERTGGSVSTLTIQRTQQEDSAVYLCASSQTGSLEQYFGPGTRLTVT.

The chain recombines TRBV5-5 with TRBJ1-1; D unclear. The length of the CDR3 is 12 residues. V lost 3 bases, J lost 2 bases, and 5 bases lay in between. CDR1 and CDR2 from the germline V gene are SGHKS and YYEKEE (reference sequence). In nucleotides, the CDR3 is TGTGCCAGCAGCTCCCCCAACACTGAAGCTTTCTTT. This gives the protein CASSSPNTEAFF.